The 28 T cell receptor beta chains reported below all come from one sample, sequenced in a study of blood T cell repertoires in COVID-19. Assay used: immunoSEQ multiplex PCR; TCRdb lists only in-frame clones, some missing. The sample consists of roughly 110,000 clones, more than 85% of them appearing once. Sequences were obtained from peripheral blood. These TCRs come from a human donor with acute or convalescent COVID-19. The donor label of this sample is uncertain.

This clone turned up a few times. This chain links TRBV5-6 with TRBJ1-2; D remains unclear. Between the trimmed V and J ends, which lost 5 bases and 8 bases, there was a span of 25 bases. The CDR3 consists of 16 residues. Looked up from germline, CDR1 is SGHDT and CDR2 is YYEEEE. The CDR3 protein is CASRARVPGAKPGYTF. The CDR3, as DNA: TGTGCCAGCAGGGCAAGGGTGCCGGGAGCCAAACCCGGCTACACCTTC.

This rearrangement joins TRBV28 to TRBJ1-1; D gene ambiguous. The germline CDR1 and CDR2 sequences are MDHEN and SYDVKM. The CDR3 totals 15 residues. V was cut by 5 bases and J by 0 bases, with 13 bases left in between. The CDR3 loop reads CASSVTQNLNTEAFF. In DNA form, the CDR3 reads TGTGCCAGCAGTGTTACACAGAACTTGAACACTGAAGCTTTCTTT.

J is TRBJ1-2 and V is TRBV9; 7 bases are shared with TRBD1. V shed 4 bases and J 4 bases; nucleotides not matched to a gene: 10. The germline V gene encodes CDR1 SGDLS and CDR2 YYNGEE. The length of the CDR3 is 15 residues. The CDR3 bases are TGTGCCAGCAGCCCCATACCGCAGGGGGGCTATGGCTACACCTTC. It codes for CASSPIPQGGYGYTF.

This chain links TRBV6-2 or TRBV6-3 with TRBJ2-1, with D possibly matching TRBD1 (6 bases). Trimming took 5 bases from V and 8 from J, leaving 7 bases between them. Germline-derived CDR1 and CDR2 are MNHEY and SVGEGT. The CDR3 runs 11 residues. CDR3 nucleotides: TGTGCCAGCAGTGGGGGCCATGAGCAGTTCTTC. Translating gives CASSGGHEQFF.

This chain uses TRBV7-2 with TRBJ2-3; TRBD2 is a possible D gene (6 bases). V lost 0 bases and J lost 3, with 13 bases in between. CDR3 length: 16 amino acids. Germline-derived CDR1 and CDR2 are SGHTA and FQGNSA. The CDR3 loop is CASSLAPPGRTDTQYF. In nucleotides, the CDR3 is TGTGCCAGCAGCTTAGCCCCCCCGGGGAGGACAGATACGCAGTATTTT.

V and J are TRBV28 and TRBJ2-7, with D maybe TRBD2 (5 bases). CDR3 length: 13 residues. Germline V gene lookup returns CDR1 MDHEN and CDR2 SYDVKM. The CDR3 is CDDARSGDYEQYF. The CDR3 region has the DNA TGTGATGATGCAAGGTCCGGGGACTACGAGCAGTACTTC.

The rearrangement uses TRBV7-2 and TRBJ2-7; the D gene is possibly TRBD1 (6 bases). V shed 5 bases and J shed 2 bases, with 13 bases lying between them. This CDR3 contains 14 residues. CDR1 SGHTA and CDR2 FQGNSA come from the germline V gene. CDR3 in amino acids: CASSPRQVTYEQYF. The CDR3 nucleotides read TGTGCCAGCAGCCCCCGACAGGTTACCTACGAGCAGTACTTC.

The V call is TRBV28, the J call TRBJ2-7; D remains unclear. This CDR3 contains 13 residues. V lost 2 bases and J 2 bases, leaving 7 bases between the germline ends. Germline CDR1 is MDHEN and CDR2 is SYDVKM. The CDR3 protein is CASSLDTPYEQYF. The CDR3 region has the DNA TGTGCCAGCAGTTTAGACACCCCCTACGAGCAGTACTTC.

The rearrangement links TRBV7-6 to TRBJ1-4; tentatively, D is TRBD1 (6 bases). Trimming shortened V by 4 bases and J by 0 bases, and 15 bases separated the two germline ends. CDR3 size: 17 residues. The V gene's germline CDR1 is SGHVS and CDR2 FNYEAQ. The CDR3 coding sequence is TGTGCCAGCAGCTCGAGATACAGGGCGGCAACTAATGAAAAACTGTTTTTT. This encodes CASSSRYRAATNEKLFF.

The gene calls are TRBV5-1 and TRBJ2-2, with TRBD2 matching over 11 bases. Germline V CDR1 and CDR2: SGHRS, YFSETQ. Trimming at V came to 5 bases and at J to 3 bases, leaving 3 bases not matched to a gene. CDR3 length: 15 residues. This CDR3 is CASSTSGSHTGELFF. As DNA, the CDR3 is TGCGCCAGCAGTACTAGCGGGAGCCACACCGGGGAGCTGTTTTTT.

The chain carries TRBV28 and TRBJ1-2; perhaps TRBD1 as D (5 bases). There are 16 residues in the CDR3. The ends were cut back, 6 bases at V and 6 bases at J, with 23 bases in the middle. Looked up from germline, CDR1 is MDHEN and CDR2 is SYDVKM. CDR3 region: CASSSQGRSLTNGYTF. The DNA of the CDR3 is TGTGCCAGCAGCTCCCAGGGTCGGAGTTTAACGAATGGCTACACCTTC.

The chain recombines TRBV7-8 with TRBJ2-2; the D gene is possibly TRBD1 (6 bases). The CDR3 is 16 amino acids. Trimming pared 2 bases from V and 6 bases from J, leaving 16 bases between. Looked up from germline, CDR1 is SGHVS and CDR2 is FQNEAQ. CDR3: CASSLLGATISGELFF. DNA for the CDR3: TGTGCCAGCAGCTTACTGGGGGCCACGATCTCCGGGGAGCTGTTTTTT. Based on the CDR3 plus reference TRBV7-8 and TRBJ2-2, the full variable domain is GAGVSQSPRYKVAKRGQDVALRCDPISGHVSLFWYQQALGQGPEFLTYFQNEAQLDKSGLPSDRFFAERPEGSVSTLKIQRTQQEDSAVYLCASSLLGATISGELFFGEGSRLTVL.

The chain couples TRBV5-1 to TRBJ1-6, with D perhaps TRBD1 (6 bases). Per the germline V gene, CDR1 is SGHRS and CDR2 is YFSETQ. V lost 4 bases to trimming and J lost 5 bases, with 16 bases between them. The CDR3 runs to 16 residues. CDR3 in DNA: TGCGCCAGCAGCCCGGGTGGGACAATCAATAATTCACCCCTCCACTTT. Protein sequence: CASSPGGTINNSPLHF.

CDR3 protein: CASRPDRGPEAFF. The CDR3 DNA is TGTGCCAGCAGGCCTGACAGGGGACCTGAAGCTTTCTTT. The V gene is TRBV12-3 or TRBV12-4, the J gene TRBJ1-1; 8 nucleotides line up with TRBD1. The ends lost 6 bases at V and 6 bases at J; junction bases unmatched: 6. This CDR3 is built from 13 residues.

This sequence joins TRBV7-3 and TRBJ1-2; 7 nucleotides match TRBD1. The ends lost 4 bases at V and 3 bases at J; junction bases unmatched: 5. This CDR3 contains 14 residues. The germline V gene encodes CDR1 SGHTA and CDR2 FQGTGA. In DNA, the CDR3 is TGTGCCAGCAGCTCCACCGGGACAGACTATGGCTACACCTTC. Its protein is CASSSTGTDYGYTF.

The chain combines TRBV5-1 with TRBJ1-2; TRBD1 is a possible D gene (5 bases). Germline V CDR1 and CDR2: SGHRS, YFSETQ. The CDR3 sequence is 15 residues long. Trimming took off 6 bases at V and 1 base at J, with 16 bases between the two ends. For the CDR3, the DNA is TGCGCCAGCACCCCAGACAGTTTTTTTAACTATGGCTACACCTTC. Translating it yields CASTPDSFFNYGYTF.

V gene TRBV14 combines with J gene TRBJ1-2; TRBD1 matches 8 bases. The germline V gene has CDR1 SGHDN and CDR2 FVKESK. The CDR3 runs to 15 residues. J was trimmed by 4 bases and V by 4 bases; bases with no gene match: 8. DNA of the CDR3: TGTGCCAGCAGCCTGGCGGACAGGGCAAGCTATGGCTACACCTTC. It specifies CASSLADRASYGYTF. Based on the CDR3 plus reference TRBV14 and TRBJ1-2, the full variable domain is EAGVTQFPSHSVIEKGQTVTLRCDPISGHDNLYWYRRVMGKEIKFLLHFVKESKQDESGMPNNRFLAERTGGTYSTLKVQPAELEDSGVYFCASSLADRASYGYTFGSGTRLTVV.

The chain has TRBV2 and TRBJ2-5; 12 bases fit TRBD2. The J segment lost 2 bases and the V segment lost 7 bases, leaving 5 bases of the junction unmatched. The CDR3 runs 15 residues. Germline V gene data show CDR1 as SNHLY and CDR2 as FYNNEI. The CDR3 nucleotides are TGTGCCAGCACCCGGACTAGCGGGGCACAAGAGACCCAGTACTTC. This sequence encodes CASTRTSGAQETQYF.

This chain connects TRBV7-8 to TRBJ2-7; TRBD2 aligns across 10 bases. Per the germline V gene, CDR1 is SGHVS and CDR2 is FQNEAQ. This CDR3 has 14 amino acids. The CDR3 nucleotides are TGTGCCAGCAGCTTACTCGGACTAGCGGACTTGGATAGGGTC. As protein: CASSLLGLADLDRV.

V is TRBV6-1 and J is TRBJ1-2; D ambiguous. V lost 0 bases and J 2 bases, leaving 7 bases between the germline ends. Germline V gives CDR1 MNHNS, CDR2 SASEGT. The CDR3 spans 14 residues. The CDR3 coding sequence is TGTGCCAGCAGTGAAGCGTGGCAGAACTATGGCTACACCTTC. Translated: CASSEAWQNYGYTF.

J is TRBJ2-4 and V is TRBV5-1; TRBD1 matches at 10 bases. Germline CDR1 reads SGHRS; CDR2 reads YFSETQ. The CDR3 runs to 20 residues. J was trimmed by 3 bases and V by 0 bases; bases with no gene match: 15. CDR3 protein: CASSLVRDRGPPRIKNIQYF. CDR3 DNA: TGCGCCAGCAGCTTGGTGCGGGACAGGGGTCCACCTAGGATCAAAAACATTCAGTACTTC.

The chain links TRBV18 to TRBJ1-2, with 7 bases fitting TRBD1. Germline V gene lookup returns CDR1 KGHSH and CDR2 LQKENI. The CDR3 consists of 13 residues. With 3 bases clipped from V and 4 bases from J, the junction kept 2 bases outside the gene matches. The CDR3 reads CASSPGTAYGYTF. The CDR3 DNA sequence: TGTGCCAGCTCACCTGGGACAGCCTATGGCTACACCTTC.

A few counts support this clone. This chain uses TRBV4-2 with TRBJ1-1; TRBD1 might be the D (6 bases). The germline CDR1 and CDR2 sequences are LGHNA and YNFKEQ. V was pared by 7 bases and J by 4 bases, with 16 bases between. CDR3 size: 14 residues. As DNA, the CDR3 is TGTGCCAGCACCGACCCGGGGGGCTCCACTGAAGCTTTCTTT. As protein: CASTDPGGSTEAFF.

J is TRBJ2-1 and V is TRBV28; 7 bases fit TRBD2. V shed 3 bases and J 5 bases; nucleotides not matched to a gene: 10. CDR3 length: 16 amino acids. Germline V gene sequence: CDR1 MDHEN, CDR2 SYDVKM. CDR3 residues: CASSFDSTGGNNEQFF. CDR3 in DNA: TGTGCCAGCAGTTTCGACTCCACCGGGGGGAACAATGAGCAGTTCTTC.

CDR3 residues: CASSVDRGLQETQYF. In DNA, the CDR3 is TGTGCCAGCAGTGTCGACAGGGGCTTACAAGAGACCCAGTACTTC. The gene calls are TRBV2 and TRBJ2-5; 8 bases align to TRBD1. Germline V lookup: CDR1 SNHLY, CDR2 FYNNEI. V lost 4 bases to trimming and J lost 2 bases; unmatched junction nucleotides: 6. This CDR3 has 15 amino acids. Using reference TRBV2 and TRBJ2-5 for the parts outside the CDR3, the full variable domain is EPEVTQTPSHQVTQMGQEVILRCVPISNHLYFYWYRQILGQKVEFLVSFYNNEISEKSEIFDDQFSVERPDGSNFTLKIRSTKLEDSAMYFCASSVDRGLQETQYFGPGTRLLVL.

V is TRBV10-3 and J is TRBJ1-1; the D is unclear. The CDR3 sequence is 13 residues long. CDR1 ENHRY and CDR2 SYGVKD come from the germline V gene. The V end was cut by 6 bases, the J end by 0 bases, with 8 bases between. DNA of the CDR3: TGTGCCATCAGGGGCAGTATGAACACTGAAGCTTTCTTT. This encodes CAIRGSMNTEAFF.

This clone was counted once. J is TRBJ2-3 and V is TRBV27, with 9 bases fitting TRBD2. J gave up 4 bases and V 4 bases, and 9 bases lay outside the gene matches. The CDR3 spans 16 residues. CDR1 and CDR2 from the germline V gene are MNHEY and SMNVEV (reference sequence). CDR3 DNA: TGTGCCAGCAGTTCCCTAGCGGGGCCGTTCGCAGATACGCAGTATTTT. Its translation is CASSSLAGPFADTQYF.

The rearrangement links TRBV7-2 to TRBJ1-5; D might be TRBD1 (6 bases). V was cut by 1 base and J by 3 bases, with 10 bases left in between. Germline V gives CDR1 SGHTA, CDR2 FQGNSA. There are 15 residues in the CDR3. CDR3 nucleotide sequence: TGTGCCAGCAGCTTAGGGACAGCCGCCAATCAGCCCCAGCATTTT. Its protein product is CASSLGTAANQPQHF.